A selection of T cell receptor beta chains follows, all from one sample in a study of blood T cell repertoires in COVID-19. Assay used: immunoSEQ multiplex PCR; TCRdb lists only in-frame clones, some missing. The data contain about 250,000 clones, around 90% of them singletons. The source material was PBMCs or T cells enriched from blood (not recorded which). These receptors came from a woman in her forties or fifties who had recovered from COVID-19. CDR3s include the opening cysteine and the closing phenylalanine or tryptophan. A D gene is named only where the DNA matches it firmly. The size field is filled for only some rows; it gives once, few, many or a size class.

V,size,D,J,CDR3,DNA
TRBV29-1,NA,NA,TRBJ1-2,CNILDSNYGYTF,TGCAACATTCTAGACAGCAACTATGGCTACACCTTC
TRBV12-3/TRBV12-4,NA,NA,TRBJ1-1,CASRRRGNTEAFF,TGTGCCAGCAGAAGGAGAGGAAACACTGAAGCTTTCTTT
TRBV5-1,NA,NA,TRBJ2-3,CASSSAIDSYTQYF,TGCGCCAGCAGCTCCGCCATCGACAGTTATACGCAGTATTTT
TRBV2,NA,NA,TRBJ2-5,CASSEEWGETQYF,TGTGCCAGCAGTGAGGAATGGGGCGAGACCCAGTACTTC
TRBV6-5,NA,NA,TRBJ1-1,CASSPLPLNTEAFF,TGTGCCAGCAGCCCCCTCCCCCTGAACACTGAAGCTTTCTTT
TRBV5-5,NA,TRBD2,TRBJ2-1,CASSRTAGVLYNEQFF,TGTGCCAGCAGCCGGACAGCGGGAGTGTTATACAATGAGCAGTTCTTC
TRBV4-1,NA,NA,TRBJ2-2,CASSPIRPSSELFF,TGCGCCAGCAGCCCGATCCGTCCTAGCTCGGAGCTGTTTTTT
TRBV7-9,NA,TRBD1,TRBJ1-4,CASSFRDRGGEKLFF,TGTGCCAGCAGCTTCCGGGACAGGGGTGGTGAAAAACTGTTTTTT
TRBV14,few,NA,TRBJ2-3,CASSPQAGRTDTQYF,TGTGCCAGCAGCCCGCAAGCGGGCCGCACAGATACGCAGTATTTT
TRBV2,NA,TRBD1,TRBJ1-2,CASSVTGEGYGYTF,TGTGCCAGCAGCGTGACAGGGGAGGGCTATGGCTACACCTTC
TRBV28,NA,TRBD1,TRBJ2-5,CASSYRRGLVETQYF,TGTGCCAGCAGTTACCGCAGGGGGCTGGTAGAGACCCAGTACTTC
TRBV28,NA,NA,TRBJ2-1,CASRDSTTNEQFF,TGTGCCAGCAGGGACAGCACAACCAATGAGCAGTTCTTC
TRBV7-8,once,TRBD2,TRBJ2-3,CASSLSGRSQAKNTDTQYF,TGTGCCAGCAGCCTAAGCGGGAGGTCCCAAGCTAAGAACACAGATACGCAGTATTTT
TRBV6-5,NA,NA,TRBJ2-7,CASRRGIFYEQYF,TGTGCCAGCAGGAGAGGTATTTTCTACGAGCAGTACTTC
TRBV7-8,NA,TRBD1,TRBJ1-5,CASSPEPASITGGAQHF,TGTGCCAGCAGCCCCGAGCCCGCTAGCATTACAGGGGGCGCCCAGCATTTT
TRBV5-1,NA,NA,TRBJ2-7,CASSSRTEIREQYF,TGCGCCAGCAGCTCCCGGACAGAGATCCGCGAGCAGTACTTC
TRBV3-1/TRBV3-2,NA,TRBD1,TRBJ1-5,CASSQYNPGQGRQPQHF,TGTGCCAGCAGCCAGTACAATCCGGGACAGGGGCGTCAGCCCCAGCATTTT
TRBV7-3,once,NA,TRBJ2-1,CASSPQPGLLYNEQFF,TGTGCCAGCAGCCCACAACCTGGTCTCTTATACAATGAGCAGTTCTTC
TRBV5-5,NA,NA,TRBJ1-6,CASTAPGSYNSPLHF,TGTGCCAGCACCGCGCCCGGGTCCTATAATTCACCCCTCCACTTT
TRBV7-9,once,NA,TRBJ1-4,CASSLDGGQRPEKLFF,TGTGCCAGCAGCTTAGACGGAGGGCAGAGGCCTGAAAAACTGTTTTTT
TRBV28,NA,NA,TRBJ2-5,CASSPMSYAAEDYQETQYF,TGTGCCAGCAGTCCCATGTCCTATGCGGCAGAAGATTACCAAGAGACCCAGTACTTC
TRBV5-1,NA,TRBD1,TRBJ1-5,CASSPTGGQGQPQHF,TGCGCCAGCAGCCCGACAGGGGGTCAAGGTCAGCCCCAGCATTTT
TRBV7-8,NA,TRBD1,TRBJ2-3,CASSWIRGPGDTQYF,TGTGCCAGCAGCTGGATCAGGGGGCCGGGGGATACGCAGTATTTT
TRBV7-8,once,TRBD1,TRBJ2-5,CASSSPGQGIETQYF,TGTGCCAGCAGCTCCCCGGGACAGGGAATCGAGACCCAGTACTTC
TRBV5-4,once,NA,TRBJ2-2,CASSSKSSTGELFF,TGTGCCAGCAGCTCGAAATCTAGCACCGGGGAGCTGTTTTTT
TRBV28,NA,TRBD1,TRBJ2-2,CASSSGTVNTGELFF,TGTGCCAGCAGCTCCGGGACAGTAAACACCGGGGAGCTGTTTTTT
TRBV6-2/TRBV6-3,once,TRBD2,TRBJ2-7,CASSVWTSGIYEQYF,TGTGCCAGCAGCGTCTGGACTAGCGGGATTTACGAGCAGTACTTC
TRBV11-2,NA,NA,TRBJ1-2,CASSFSGGEGYTF,TGTGCCAGCAGCTTTAGCGGTGGTGAGGGCTACACCTTC
TRBV7-8,NA,TRBD2,TRBJ2-1,CASSLGREVGYNEQFF,TGTGCCAGCAGCTTAGGTCGGGAGGTTGGGTACAATGAGCAGTTCTTC
TRBV6-5,once,TRBD1,TRBJ1-5,CASSYPGTGNQPQHF,TGTGCCAGCAGTTACCCCGGGACAGGGAATCAGCCCCAGCATTTT
TRBV12-3/TRBV12-4,NA,NA,TRBJ2-1,CASRSPGGSEQFF,TGTGCCAGCAGATCCCCAGGGGGGAGTGAGCAGTTCTTC
TRBV7-3,once,NA,TRBJ2-2,CASSLQINTGELFF,TGTGCCAGCAGCCTACAGATTAACACCGGGGAGCTGTTTTTT
TRBV9,few,TRBD2,TRBJ2-7,CASSVSGRAWDEQYF,TGTGCCAGCAGCGTAAGCGGGAGGGCCTGGGACGAGCAGTACTTC
TRBV4-1,NA,TRBD2,TRBJ2-1,CASRFVAGIPNQYNEQFF,TGCGCCAGCCGATTCGTAGCGGGAATCCCCAACCAGTACAATGAGCAGTTCTTC
TRBV9,NA,NA,TRBJ2-2,CASSVEPLQGGGVTGELFF,TGTGCCAGCAGCGTAGAACCATTACAGGGAGGGGGTGTCACCGGGGAGCTGTTTTTT
TRBV2,NA,TRBD2,TRBJ2-1,CASSSLSGRALNEQFF,TGTGCCAGCAGCAGCCTTAGCGGGAGGGCCCTCAATGAGCAGTTCTTC
TRBV19,NA,TRBD1,TRBJ2-1,CASSTPEVPGQGDRPDYNEQFF,TGTGCCAGTAGTACCCCGGAGGTCCCGGGACAGGGTGACCGTCCCGACTACAATGAGCAGTTCTTC
TRBV15,NA,NA,TRBJ2-1,CATARLRGTYNEQFF,TGTGCCACCGCGCGGCTCCGGGGTACCTACAATGAGCAGTTCTTC
TRBV2,NA,TRBD2,TRBJ2-4,CASSEQGGAKNIQYF,TGTGCCAGCAGTGAACAGGGAGGGGCCAAAAACATTCAGTACTTC
TRBV5-1,NA,NA,TRBJ2-1,CASSLPSNEQFF,TGCGCCAGCAGCTTACCGAGCAATGAGCAGTTCTTC
TRBV21-1,NA,NA,TRBJ1-2,CASSATGDEFPHLYGYTF,TGTGCCAGCAGCGCGACAGGGGATGAATTCCCCCACCTCTATGGCTACACCTTC
TRBV9,NA,NA,TRBJ1-5,CGGAYGLYSNQPQHF,TGTGGGGGAGCGTATGGACTTTATAGCAATCAGCCCCAGCATTTT